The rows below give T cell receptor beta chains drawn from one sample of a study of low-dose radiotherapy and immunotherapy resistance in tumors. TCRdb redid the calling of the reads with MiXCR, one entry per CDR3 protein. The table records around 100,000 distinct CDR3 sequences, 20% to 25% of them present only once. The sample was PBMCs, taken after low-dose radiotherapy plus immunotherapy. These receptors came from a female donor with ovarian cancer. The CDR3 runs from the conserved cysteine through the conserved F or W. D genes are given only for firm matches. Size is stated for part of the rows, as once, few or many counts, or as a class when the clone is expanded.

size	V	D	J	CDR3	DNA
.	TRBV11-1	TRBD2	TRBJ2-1	CASKPGSGGSYNEQFF	TGTGCCAGCAAACCCGGTAGCGGGGGTTCCTACAATGAGCAGTTCTTC
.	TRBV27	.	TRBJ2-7	CASRGGSSYEQYF	TGTGCCAGCAGGGGGGGCAGCTCCTACGAGCAGTACTTC
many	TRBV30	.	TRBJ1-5	CAWKAGLFNQPQHF	TGTGCCTGGAAAGCGGGGCTTTTCAATCAGCCCCAGCATTTT
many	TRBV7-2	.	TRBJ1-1	CASSNTGFGRAFF	TGTGCCAGCAGCAATACAGGATTCGGGCGAGCTTTCTTT
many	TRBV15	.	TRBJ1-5	CATSRDFGSRNQPQHF	TGTGCCACCAGCAGAGATTTTGGGTCTAGGAATCAGCCCCAGCATTTT
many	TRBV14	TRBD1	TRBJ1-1	CASRPTGGDNTEAFF	TGTGCCAGCAGGCCGACAGGGGGGGATAACACTGAAGCTTTCTTT
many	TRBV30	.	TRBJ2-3	CAWSRWDTDTQYF	TGTGCCTGGAGCCGATGGGACACAGATACGCAGTATTTT
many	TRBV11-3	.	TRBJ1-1	CASSSQGQRNTEAFF	TGTGCCAGCAGCTCCCAAGGACAGAGGAACACTGAAGCTTTCTTT
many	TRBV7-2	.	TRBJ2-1	CASSTGLSPFF	TGTGCCAGCAGCACGGGACTGAGCCCCTTCTTC
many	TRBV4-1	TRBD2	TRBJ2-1	CASSLSTSGGLSSYNEQFF	TGCGCCAGCAGCCTCTCCACTAGCGGGGGATTGAGCTCCTACAATGAGCAGTTCTTC